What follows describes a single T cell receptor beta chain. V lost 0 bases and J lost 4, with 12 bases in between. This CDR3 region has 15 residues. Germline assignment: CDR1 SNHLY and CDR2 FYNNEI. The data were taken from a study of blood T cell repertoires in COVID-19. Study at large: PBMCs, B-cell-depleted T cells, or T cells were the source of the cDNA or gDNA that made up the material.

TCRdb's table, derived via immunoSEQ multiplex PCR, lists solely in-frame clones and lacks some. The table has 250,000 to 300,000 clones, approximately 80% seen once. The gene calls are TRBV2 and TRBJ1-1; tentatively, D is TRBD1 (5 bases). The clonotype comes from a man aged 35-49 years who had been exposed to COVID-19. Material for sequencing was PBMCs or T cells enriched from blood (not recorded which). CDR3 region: CASSEALSGGTEAFF. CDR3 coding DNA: TGTGCCAGCAGTGAAGCGCTTTCGGGGGGCACTGAAGCTTTCTTT.